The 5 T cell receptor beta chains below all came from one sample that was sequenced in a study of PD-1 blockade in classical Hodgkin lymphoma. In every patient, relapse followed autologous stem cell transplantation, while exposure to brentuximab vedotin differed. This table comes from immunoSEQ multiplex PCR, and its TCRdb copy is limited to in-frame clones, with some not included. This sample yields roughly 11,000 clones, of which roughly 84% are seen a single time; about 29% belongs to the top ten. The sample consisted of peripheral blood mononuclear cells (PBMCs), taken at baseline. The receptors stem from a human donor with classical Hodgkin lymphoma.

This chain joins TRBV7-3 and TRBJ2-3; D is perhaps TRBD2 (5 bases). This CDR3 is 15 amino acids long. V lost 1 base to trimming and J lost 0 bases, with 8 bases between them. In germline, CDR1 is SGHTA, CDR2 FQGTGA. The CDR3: CASSLIAGSTDTQYF. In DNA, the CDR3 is TGTGCCAGCAGCTTAATCGCGGGCAGCACAGATACGCAGTATTTT.

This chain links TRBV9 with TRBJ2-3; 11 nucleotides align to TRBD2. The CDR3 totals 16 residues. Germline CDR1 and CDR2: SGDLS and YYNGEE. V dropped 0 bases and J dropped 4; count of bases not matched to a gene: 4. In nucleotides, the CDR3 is TGTGCCAGCAGCGTAGCGACTAGCGGGACCTCAGATACGCAGTATTTT. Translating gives CASSVATSGTSDTQYF.

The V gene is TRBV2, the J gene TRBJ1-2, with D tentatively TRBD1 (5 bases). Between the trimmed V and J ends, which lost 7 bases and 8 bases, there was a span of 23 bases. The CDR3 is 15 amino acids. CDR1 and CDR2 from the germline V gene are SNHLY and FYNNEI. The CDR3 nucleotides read TGTGCCAGCAAACGGGACGTCTACCGCGGAGGGGGCTACACCTTC. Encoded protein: CASKRDVYRGGGYTF.

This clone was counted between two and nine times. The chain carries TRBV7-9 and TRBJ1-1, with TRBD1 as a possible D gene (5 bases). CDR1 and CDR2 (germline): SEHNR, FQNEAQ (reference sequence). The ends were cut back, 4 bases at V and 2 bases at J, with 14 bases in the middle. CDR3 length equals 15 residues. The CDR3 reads CASSSQLGGNTEAFF. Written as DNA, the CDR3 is TGTGCCAGCAGCTCACAACTCGGGGGTAACACTGAAGCTTTCTTT.

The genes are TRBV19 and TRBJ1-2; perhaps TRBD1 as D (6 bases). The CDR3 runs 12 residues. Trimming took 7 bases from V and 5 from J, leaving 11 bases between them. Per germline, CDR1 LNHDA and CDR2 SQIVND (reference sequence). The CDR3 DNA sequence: TGTGCCAGTACCACCAGGGGTTATGGCTACACCTTC. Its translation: CASTTRGYGYTF.